The 31 T cell receptor beta chains below were found in one sample sequenced in a study of T cells expressing NK-cell markers. TCRdb reprocessed the 5' RACE reads; each CDR3 protein has one entry and no DNA is given. The sample table includes about 300,000 distinct CDR3 sequences. Sequencing was performed on blood T cells: a sorted CD56 or NKG2C T cell subset, CD4+ or CD8+ T cells, or bulk PBMC T cells (not recorded which). The receptors stem from a woman aged 18 to 69 in good health.

This chain links TRBV12-3 or TRBV12-4 with TRBJ2-7; TCRdb picks TRBD2, but there is no DNA to check that call. This CDR3 contains 14 residues. The CDR3 sequence is CASSRTSVSYEQYF.

The chain employs TRBV20-1 and TRBJ1-1. Germline V gene lookup returns CDR1 DFQATT and CDR2 SNEGSKA (reference sequence). This CDR3 region has 14 residues. The CDR3 spells CSARTGIMNTEAFF.

V usage is TRBV3-1 and J usage is TRBJ1-4; the D call of TRBD1 rests on TCRdb alone, since no DNA is present to check it. This CDR3 has 13 amino acids. Germline CDR1 is LGHDT and CDR2 is YNNKEL (reference sequence). The CDR3 loop is CASSKEQDQKLFF.

This chain uses TRBV7-8 with TRBJ2-1. Germline V CDR1 and CDR2: SGHVS, FQNEAQ. This CDR3 is 11 amino acids long. The CDR3 region is CASSLDVEQFF.

This rearrangement joins TRBV4-2 to TRBJ2-3. The CDR3 totals 15 residues. In germline, CDR1 is LGHNA, CDR2 YNFKEQ. CDR3 region: CASSQEGSVADTQYF.

The chain carries TRBV5-4 and TRBJ2-1; TCRdb reports TRBD2, a call that lacks DNA to check it against. The CDR3 extends over 15 amino acids. Germline CDR1 is SGHNT and CDR2 is YYREEE (reference sequence). Here the CDR3 reads CASSKRTSEHNEQFF.

This rearrangement joins TRBV7-2 to TRBJ1-1. The CDR3 is 15 amino acids. CDR1 and CDR2 from the germline V gene are SGHTA and FQGNSA. CDR3 sequence: CASSALRTGNTEAFF.

The genes are TRBV6-1 and TRBJ2-5; with no DNA, the TCRdb D assignment of TRBD1 cannot be verified. Per germline, CDR1 MNHNS and CDR2 SASEGT. The CDR3 runs to 15 residues. The CDR3 reads CASSAGQGHQETQYF.

This chain connects TRBV6-5 to TRBJ2-5; lacking DNA, the TRBD1 call made by TCRdb goes unchecked. CDR3 length: 15 amino acids. CDR1 is MNHEY and CDR2 is SVGAGI in the germline V gene. This chain's CDR3 is CASSYGGGRQETQYF.

The V call is TRBV20-1, the J call TRBJ2-7; TCRdb's D call, TRBD1, is unchecked because there is no DNA. Per the germline V gene, CDR1 is DFQATT and CDR2 is SNEGSKA (reference sequence). The CDR3 sequence is 14 residues long. CDR3: CSAREQGVRYEQYF.

The rearrangement links TRBV6-5 to TRBJ1-5; TCRdb lists TRBD1, though no DNA is available to test this call. CDR1 MNHEY and CDR2 SVGAGI come from the germline V gene. This CDR3 region has 15 residues. The CDR3 region is CASSYSRVGNQPQHF.

The CDR3 protein is CAISPLGTTTYNEQFF. The rearrangement joins TRBV10-3 to TRBJ2-1; TCRdb picks TRBD1, but there is no DNA to check that call. Per germline, CDR1 ENHRY and CDR2 SYGVKD. The length of the CDR3 is 16 residues.

This chain's CDR3 is CASSFRRGYQPQHF. The rearrangement links TRBV6-5 to TRBJ1-5; TCRdb calls TRBD1, which cannot be checked without DNA. The CDR3 length is 14 residues. Germline assignment: CDR1 MNHEY and CDR2 SVGAGI.

The chain couples TRBV5-4 to TRBJ2-2; TCRdb gives TRBD2 as the D gene, but with no DNA this cannot be confirmed. Germline V gives CDR1 SGHNT, CDR2 YYREEE (reference sequence). This CDR3 contains 15 residues. This chain's CDR3 is CASSKRGGYTGELFF.

The chain recombines TRBV12-3 or TRBV12-4 with TRBJ1-5; TCRdb's D call of TRBD1 is untestable without DNA. The CDR3 is made up of 13 amino acids. This chain's CDR3 is CATQGNSNQPQHF.

The gene calls are TRBV6-2 or TRBV6-3 and TRBJ1-5; with no DNA, the TCRdb D assignment of TRBD1 cannot be verified. The length of the CDR3 is 15 residues. Germline V gives CDR1 MNHEY, CDR2 SVGEGT. CDR3 amino acids: CASSLGSAGNQPQHF.

The CDR3: CASSPTPLAANDNEQFF. The chain has TRBV18 and TRBJ2-1; the D call of TRBD2 rests on TCRdb alone, since no DNA is present to check it. This CDR3 region has 17 residues. Looked up from germline, CDR1 is KGHSH and CDR2 is LQKENI.

The rearrangement joins TRBV19 to TRBJ1-5. CDR1 LNHDA and CDR2 SQIVND come from the germline V gene (reference sequence). This CDR3 is 15 amino acids long. CDR3: CASSIKSVSNQPQHF.

The chain carries TRBV20-1 and TRBJ2-5; checking the TCRdb D call of TRBD1 is not possible without DNA. Germline-derived CDR1 and CDR2 are DFQATT and SNEGSKA (reference sequence). The length of the CDR3 is 11 residues. CDR3: CSAQGGETQYF.

CDR3 loop: CASSLSSGGYTF. This chain connects TRBV28 to TRBJ1-2. The CDR3 spans 12 residues. The V gene's germline CDR1 is MDHEN and CDR2 SYDVKM.

CDR3 protein: CASSLQTAYEQYF. The V call is TRBV12-3 or TRBV12-4, the J call TRBJ2-7. This CDR3 contains 13 residues.

This sequence joins TRBV9 and TRBJ2-1; TCRdb's assignment of TRBD1 cannot be checked, as there is no DNA. Germline V gives CDR1 SGDLS, CDR2 YYNGEE. The CDR3 contains 15 residues. The CDR3 loop is CASSVAFSPLNEQFF.

V gene TRBV2 combines with J gene TRBJ2-3. CDR3 length equals 15 residues. Germline V lookup: CDR1 SNHLY, CDR2 FYNNEI. This CDR3 reads CASSPLVPSTDTQYF.

The genes are TRBV7-9 and TRBJ2-1; TCRdb outputs TRBD2, but without DNA this stays unchecked. This CDR3 has 16 amino acids. CDR1 is SEHNR, CDR2 FQNEAQ, per germline (reference sequence). CDR3 protein: CASSLVRASGNNEQFF.

CDR3 region: CSARSGAGMNTEAFF. This rearrangement joins TRBV20-1 to TRBJ1-1; the TCRdb call, TRBD1, lacks DNA for checking. Per germline, CDR1 DFQATT and CDR2 SNEGSKA (reference sequence). The CDR3 is 15 residues long.

The chain combines TRBV9 with TRBJ2-5; lacking DNA, the TRBD1 call made by TCRdb goes unchecked. This CDR3 has 14 residues. Germline CDR1 is SGDLS and CDR2 is YYNGEE. The CDR3 here is CASSAPGRQETQYF.

The chain is built from TRBV5-1 and TRBJ2-3; TCRdb proposes TRBD1, but this gene call is untestable without DNA. There are 17 residues in the CDR3. CDR1 is SGHRS and CDR2 is YFSETQ in the germline V gene. CDR3 sequence reads: CASSLPTGVTSTDTQYF.

The V and J genes are TRBV5-1 and TRBJ2-5; the D gene TCRdb calls, TRBD2, cannot be checked with no DNA. The germline CDR1 and CDR2 sequences are SGHRS and YFSETQ. The CDR3 spans 15 residues. The CDR3 here is CASSQTSGQRETQYF.

This chain connects TRBV18 to TRBJ2-3; the D gene TCRdb calls, TRBD1, cannot be checked with no DNA. The CDR3 length is 16 residues. CDR1 KGHSH and CDR2 LQKENI come from the germline V gene. The CDR3 here is CASSSLLRGGTDTQYF.

The gene calls are TRBV20-1 and TRBJ2-5. Germline V lookup: CDR1 DFQATT, CDR2 SNEGSKA (reference sequence). The CDR3 loop spans 12 amino acids. The CDR3: CSGRDQRETQYF.

This chain links TRBV20-1 with TRBJ2-3; with no DNA, the TCRdb D assignment of TRBD1 cannot be verified. Per the germline V gene, CDR1 is DFQATT and CDR2 is SNEGSKA (reference sequence). The CDR3 is made up of 14 amino acids. The CDR3 sequence: CSAPFAAFTDTQYF.